This T cell receptor (beta chain) stems from a study of blood T cell repertoires in COVID-19 (dated by TCRdb to about 2020). With regard to the full study: Collaborator samples came from the United States, Italy and Spain and covered acute and convalescent phases of COVID-19. The sample metadata nearly always contained a de-identified subject ID, COVID-19 status, age in years and sex. Samples came from the ongoing ImmuneRACE study (first 160 participants) plus 1,254 subjects from 6 global collaborators. The prospective study material was composed of cDNA or gDNA derived from T cells, B-cell-depleted T cells, or PBMCs. The repertoires were released in a freely available public database intended as a resource for research on the immune response to SARS-CoV-2. Subjects who had been exposed to COVID-19, were actively infected with it, or had recovered from it provided the deeply sampled blood TCRbeta repertoires that made up the dataset. Where available, HLA class I and class II types were obtained from metadata supplied by the sample provider rather than from assay-based typing.

The count of this clone is one. The antigen it binds to is not known. Per-nucleotide qualities are absent, and no much larger clonotype sits a single base away. What the research found in general, with its limitations: How much clinical and demographic metadata was included differed by source and by participant, and the metadata was provided uncurated.

The germline V and J ends show losses of 2 bases and 2 bases respectively, and no gene match explains 6 bases of the junction. Via the germline V gene (reference sequence), CDR1 is GTSNPN and CDR2 SVGIG. The CDR3 runs 15 amino acids, cysteine and phenylalanine included. The CDR3 DNA has 45 bases and is translated from base 1. Whole blood was collected in K2EDTA tubes by collaborating institutions according to the institutions' own protocols. For TCRbeta analysis, collaborator samples were shipped as frozen whole blood, as isolated PBMCs, or as DNA extracted from either sample type. The immunoSEQ Assay, a bias-controlled multiplex PCR, was used to amplify TCRbeta CDR3 regions from genomic DNA. Turning to the authors' computational methods: The number of nucleated cells in each sample was estimated by amplification of reference gene primers within the assay. To quantify the absolute abundance of each unique TCRbeta CDR3 rearrangement, sequence reads were collapsed and filtered. Productive Simpson clonality was computed per sample as the square root of Simpson's diversity index over productive rearrangements. TCRdb stores this immuneACCESS table with in-frame sequences only. Part of the clones is absent; in the studies checked, under half of the shortfall reflects unresolved V genes, and no reason is known for the rest. Clonal size and the V and J genes are those of that table, whereas D and trimming came from the DNA. This sample holds tens of thousands of clones; approximately 81% were observed only once. 13% of the sample is in the top ten clones.

The specimen was peripheral blood. The source of this sequence is a woman in her sixties or seventies in a cohort sampled during active COVID-19. The receptor chain draws on TRBV30 and TRBJ2-1, and TRBD2 aligns with 7 junction nucleotides. CDR3 reads: CAWSTGAGTYNEQFF. The nucleotide sequence is TGTGCCTGGAGTACAGGAGCGGGAACCTACAATGAGCAGTTCTTC.